This T cell receptor beta chain was documented in a study of cytomegalovirus exposure and HLA in healthy donors. Study results and limitations: In a later analysis, HLA-associated beta chains showed higher expansion and lower generation probabilities than comparable chains.

Turning to this clone: Its antigen is not identified.

Vbeta (60) and Jbeta (13) primers were used in the PCR. Using immunoSEQ multiplex PCR, the repertoire was profiled, and TCRdb retains in-frame clones only, with some absent. The repertoire holds 100,000 to 120,000 clones, around 79% seen once, with around 1.2% in the top ten. Per germline, CDR1 SGHRS and CDR2 YFSETQ. The CDR3 has 14 residues. Trimming left V 7 bases short and J 0 bases short, with 10 bases between. This chain uses TRBV5-1 with TRBJ2-2; D possibly corresponds to TRBD2 (6 bases). The specimen was PBMCs. The sequence came from a woman aged 25 to 45 in good health and CMV-seronegative. The CDR3 nucleotides are TGCGCCAGCCAGACTAGTCCGAACACCGGGGAGCTGTTTTTT. Protein sequence: CASQTSPNTGELFF.